A single TCR beta chain is shown here with its context. Its cognate antigen is unknown. Germline CDR1 is SQVTM and CDR2 is ANQGSEA. The length of the CDR3 is 13 residues. V was shortened by 3 bases and J by 2 bases, with 8 bases between the two germline ends. Treatment meaning: oral pan-JAK inhibitor, 5-10 mg twice daily. PBMC-derived CD4+ and CD8+ T cells were sorted. These data belong to a study of CD8+ T cells in alopecia areata. Isolated RNA was reverse transcribed into cDNA used as the sequencing template. Generated by immunoSEQ multiplex PCR, the TCRdb table keeps only in-frame clones and is missing some. The data hold about 270,000 clones, with about 62% observed a single time. The study, taken as a whole, reports: Scalp and blood samples kept many expanded lesional clones throughout tofacitinib. Researchers say the link of baseline CD8+ expansion to response remains uncertain, with one nonresponder.

The source was CD4+ T cells sorted from blood, collected around week 54, from a patient treated with tofacitinib. This TCR derives from a human donor with alopecia areata. The rearrangement joins TRBV29-1 to TRBJ1-3; D perhaps matches TRBD1 (5 bases). CDR3 bases: TGCAGCGTTGACCAGGGACCTGGAAACACCATATATTTT. This translates into CSVDQGPGNTIYF. Together with reference TRBV29-1 and TRBJ1-3, the CDR3 gives the full variable domain: SAVISQKPSRDICQRGTSLTIQCQVDSQVTMMFWYRQQPGQSLTLIATANQGSEATYESGFVIDKFPISRPNLTFSTLTVSNMSPEDSSIYLCSVDQGPGNTIYFGEGSWLTVV.